This paragraph reports one TCR beta chain. The antigen is undetermined. The sample belongs to a study of cytomegalovirus exposure and HLA in healthy donors. Findings and caveats of the study: Reportedly, cytomegalovirus status was diagnosed with high sensitivity and specificity.

60 Vbeta and 13 Jbeta primers were used in PCR. Clones were sequenced by immunoSEQ multiplex PCR, and TCRdb holds only the in-frame ones, with some missing. In all, the sample yields approximately 110,000 clones. V shed 7 bases and J shed 1 base, with 17 bases lying between them. The V gene's germline CDR1 is MNHNS and CDR2 SASEGT. This CDR3 is built from 15 residues. Sampled while nominally healthy, donors likely had unrecorded immune exposures. This TCR derives from a man aged 18 to 30 in good health and CMV-seronegative. The material sequenced was PBMCs. This sequence joins TRBV6-1 and TRBJ2-7, with D possibly matching TRBD1 (6 bases). The CDR3 DNA reads as TGTGCCAGCACCCGAGCGCAGGGGTCTTCCTACGAGCAGTACTTC. It yields the protein CASTRAQGSSYEQYF.